Following are 10 T cell receptor beta chains from one sample sequenced in a study of blood T cell repertoires in COVID-19. This table comes from immunoSEQ multiplex PCR, and its TCRdb copy is limited to in-frame clones, with some not included. The table records 250,000 or so clones, 86% of them present only once. Sequencing was carried out using peripheral blood. The receptor set was obtained from a man aged 35 to 55 with active or convalescent COVID-19.

This chain connects TRBV19 to TRBJ2-3; D may be TRBD1 (6 bases). The germline gives CDR1 LNHDA, CDR2 SQIVND (reference sequence). The CDR3 contains 14 residues. With 3 bases removed from V and 4 bases from J, the gap between germline ends came to 11 bases. The CDR3: CASSILGASDTQYF. DNA for the CDR3: TGTGCCAGTAGTATCCTGGGGGCCTCAGATACGCAGTATTTT.

This clone was found a few times. This chain links TRBV2 with TRBJ1-5; TRBD1 aligns across 8 bases. Germline V gene sequence: CDR1 SNHLY, CDR2 FYNNEI. With V trimmed by 3 bases and J by 2 bases, 3 bases remained unmatched. The CDR3 spans 15 residues. The CDR3 spells CASSDKTGGNQPQHF. Written as DNA, the CDR3 is TGTGCCAGCAGTGATAAGACAGGGGGCAATCAGCCCCAGCATTTT.

The CDR3 DNA is TGTGCCAGCAGTGATGTGGTAGCTCGGCAGACCCAGTACTTC. It yields the protein CASSDVVARQTQYF. This rearrangement joins TRBV2 to TRBJ2-5; no firm D call. Germline loops: CDR1 SNHLY, CDR2 FYNNEI. Trimming took off 3 bases at V and 6 bases at J, with 14 bases between the two ends. There are 14 residues in the CDR3.

This chain links TRBV9 with TRBJ1-5; D is unclear. The CDR3 runs to 14 residues. The V gene lost 4 bases and the J gene lost 4 bases, with 12 bases spanning the gap. Germline-derived CDR1 and CDR2 are SGDLS and YYNGEE. The CDR3: CASSHGEDNQPQHF. The CDR3 coding sequence is TGTGCCAGCAGCCACGGGGAGGATAATCAGCCCCAGCATTTT. The complete variable domain, with remaining parts taken from reference TRBV9 and TRBJ1-5, reads DSGVTQTPKHLITATGQRVTLRCSPRSGDLSVYWYQQSLDQGLQFLIQYYNGEERAKGNILERFSAQQFPDLHSELNLSSLELGDSALYFCASSHGEDNQPQHFGDGTRLSIL.

The V gene is TRBV9, the J gene TRBJ1-4; 8 bases agree with TRBD1. Germline V lookup: CDR1 SGDLS, CDR2 YYNGEE. Germline trimming cut 3 bases from V and 6 bases from J; bases unmatched to any gene: 13. The CDR3 contains 17 residues. Here the CDR3 reads CASSAGQGGLSDEKLFF. CDR3 nucleotide sequence: TGTGCCAGCAGCGCCGGACAGGGCGGACTCTCGGATGAAAAACTGTTTTTT.

The chain combines TRBV27 with TRBJ2-7, with 7 positions matching TRBD1. The germline V gene has CDR1 MNHEY and CDR2 SMNVEV (reference sequence). The CDR3 sequence is 13 residues long. J lost 2 bases, V lost 4 bases, and 2 bases had no gene match. The CDR3 coding sequence is TGTGCCAGCAGTTCGGGACAGACCTACGAGCAGTACTTC. It codes for CASSSGQTYEQYF.

The chain uses TRBV5-1 and TRBJ2-3, with unresolved D. This CDR3 has 16 amino acids. Trimming left V 3 bases short and J 6 bases short, with 20 bases between. Germline V CDR1 and CDR2: SGHRS, YFSETQ. The CDR3 here is CASSSQWSAAGDTQYF. In nucleotides, the CDR3 is TGCGCCAGCAGCTCCCAATGGTCTGCCGCCGGGGATACGCAGTATTTT.

This chain joins TRBV7-2 and TRBJ2-3, with 8 bases aligning to TRBD2. This CDR3 spans 13 amino acids. J gave up 10 bases and V 1 base, and 4 bases lay outside the gene matches. CDR1 is SGHTA, CDR2 FQGNSA, per germline. CDR3 region: CASSLGTSRAQYF. DNA of the CDR3: TGTGCCAGCAGCTTAGGGACTAGCAGGGCGCAGTATTTT.

This sequence joins TRBV5-1 and TRBJ2-7; 11 nucleotides align to TRBD1. Per germline, CDR1 SGHRS and CDR2 YFSETQ. With V trimmed by 7 bases and J by 3 bases, 6 bases remained unmatched. The CDR3 consists of 14 residues. The CDR3 DNA reads as TGCGCCAGCGCTCAGGGGACAGGGGGCTACGAGCAGTACTTC. Residues: CASAQGTGGYEQYF. Using reference TRBV5-1 and TRBJ2-7 for the parts outside the CDR3, the full variable domain is KAGVTQTPRYLIKTRGQQVTLSCSPISGHRSVSWYQQTPGQGLQFLFEYFSETQRNKGNFPGRFSGRQFSNSRSEMNVSTLELGDSALYLCASAQGTGGYEQYFGPGTRLTVT.

The chain uses TRBV6-5 and TRBJ2-7; D may be TRBD2 (6 bases). CDR1 and CDR2 (germline): MNHEY, SVGAGI. Trimming took 3 bases from V and 4 from J, leaving 10 bases between them. The CDR3 runs 13 residues. The CDR3 DNA follows: TGTGCCAGCAGTTATTCGACTAGGTACGAGCAGTACTTC. As protein: CASSYSTRYEQYF.